Listed below are T cell receptor beta chains from one sample, sequenced in a study of T cells in localized non-small cell lung cancer. The protocol was immunoSEQ multiplex PCR, while the TCRdb copy is restricted to in-frame clones and leaves out a portion. The sample yields about 2,500 clones, about a third seen once. This specimen consisted of lymph node tissue, obtained before any cancer treatment. The receptors here all came from a male donor aged 60 or older with stage II squamous cell lung carcinoma. Both conserved end residues are part of each CDR3. The D gene is left open where the match is weak. Not all rows give a size; the values are once, few, many and, for expanded clones, a class.

v_call: TRBV6-9; j_call: TRBJ2-3; d_call: -; clone_size: few; cdr3_aa: CASSPGDTQYF; cdr3_nt: TGTGCCAGCAGCCCCGGAGATACGCAGTATTTT
v_call: TRBV15; j_call: TRBJ2-7; d_call: -; clone_size: few; cdr3_aa: CATSRDKGPPYEQYF; cdr3_nt: TGTGCCACCAGCAGAGATAAGGGACCCCCCTACGAGCAGTACTTC
v_call: TRBV9; j_call: TRBJ1-3; d_call: -; clone_size: -; cdr3_aa: CASSASEAGSGNTIYF; cdr3_nt: TGTGCCAGCAGCGCCTCAGAGGCCGGATCCGGAAACACCATATATTTT
v_call: TRBV19; j_call: TRBJ1-1; d_call: TRBD1; clone_size: few; cdr3_aa: CASSKRQGRTEAFF; cdr3_nt: TGTGCCAGTAGTAAGCGACAGGGGAGGACTGAAGCTTTCTTT
v_call: TRBV11-3; j_call: TRBJ1-2; d_call: -; clone_size: -; cdr3_aa: CASSSGARTDGYTF; cdr3_nt: TGTGCCAGCAGCTCGGGGGCCCGGACGGATGGCTACACCTTC
v_call: TRBV4-1; j_call: TRBJ1-5; d_call: -; clone_size: few; cdr3_aa: CASSPSGPSNQPQHF; cdr3_nt: TGCGCCAGCAGCCCCTCGGGGCCTAGCAATCAGCCCCAGCATTTT
v_call: TRBV2; j_call: TRBJ1-2; d_call: -; clone_size: -; cdr3_aa: CASVTTGSGYTF; cdr3_nt: TGTGCCAGCGTCACAACAGGGAGTGGCTACACCTTC
v_call: TRBV1; j_call: TRBJ2-2; d_call: -; clone_size: -; cdr3_aa: CASSQEAGPNTGELFF; cdr3_nt: TGCGCCAGCAGCCAAGAAGCAGGGCCGAACACCGGGGAGCTGTTTTTT
v_call: TRBV11-3; j_call: TRBJ2-5; d_call: TRBD2; clone_size: few; cdr3_aa: CASSLTGTSGVMGETQYF; cdr3_nt: TGTGCCAGCAGCCTCACCGGGACTAGCGGGGTAATGGGAGAGACCCAGTACTTC
v_call: TRBV28; j_call: TRBJ2-7; d_call: TRBD1; clone_size: -; cdr3_aa: CASSQFGEPRGPQYEQYF; cdr3_nt: TGTGCCAGCAGTCAGTTCGGGGAGCCTAGGGGGCCCCAATACGAGCAGTACTTC
v_call: TRBV18; j_call: TRBJ1-4; d_call: -; clone_size: -; cdr3_aa: CASSRTVGSNEKLFF; cdr3_nt: TGTGCCAGCTCAAGGACGGTGGGATCTAATGAAAAACTGTTTTTT
v_call: TRBV18; j_call: TRBJ2-5; d_call: -; clone_size: -; cdr3_aa: CASSPLAGGEETQYF; cdr3_nt: TGTGCCAGCTCACCTCTAGCAGGAGGAGAAGAGACCCAGTACTTC
v_call: TRBV6-8; j_call: TRBJ1-1; d_call: -; clone_size: few; cdr3_aa: CASSYSNAVAFF; cdr3_nt: TGTGCCAGCAGTTACTCGAACGCGGTGGCTTTCTTT
v_call: TRBV12-5; j_call: TRBJ1-1; d_call: -; clone_size: few; cdr3_aa: CASGLARETEAFF; cdr3_nt: TGTGCTAGTGGTCTCGCCCGTGAAACTGAAGCTTTCTTT
v_call: TRBV5-1; j_call: TRBJ2-3; d_call: TRBD2; clone_size: -; cdr3_aa: CASSFGTSGRVDTQYF; cdr3_nt: TGCGCCAGCAGCTTTGGGACTAGCGGGAGAGTAGATACGCAGTATTTT
v_call: TRBV4-1; j_call: TRBJ2-1; d_call: -; clone_size: few; cdr3_aa: CASSRGMSVDEQFF; cdr3_nt: TGCGCCAGCAGCCGAGGAATGAGTGTTGATGAGCAGTTCTTC
v_call: TRBV11-3; j_call: TRBJ1-5; d_call: -; clone_size: large; cdr3_aa: CASSLNQASQPQHF; cdr3_nt: TGTGCCAGCAGCTTGAATCAGGCCTCCCAGCCCCAGCATTTT
v_call: TRBV6-8; j_call: TRBJ2-1; d_call: TRBD2; clone_size: -; cdr3_aa: CASKKRGGTDNEQFF; cdr3_nt: TGTGCCAGCAAGAAGCGGGGGGGCACCGACAATGAGCAGTTCTTC
v_call: TRBV10-2; j_call: TRBJ2-1; d_call: -; clone_size: few; cdr3_aa: CASSESNGNEQFF; cdr3_nt: TGCGCCAGCAGTGAGTCAAACGGGAATGAGCAGTTCTTC
v_call: TRBV14; j_call: TRBJ1-3; d_call: -; clone_size: -; cdr3_aa: CASSHGVPGNTIYF; cdr3_nt: TGTGCCAGCAGCCACGGGGTGCCGGGAAACACCATATATTTT
v_call: TRBV30; j_call: TRBJ1-6; d_call: -; clone_size: once; cdr3_aa: CAWNPLWGSPLHF; cdr3_nt: TGTGCCTGGAATCCGCTCTGGGGTTCACCCCTCCACTTT
v_call: TRBV30; j_call: TRBJ1-2; d_call: TRBD1; clone_size: -; cdr3_aa: CAWTRQGTRYTF; cdr3_nt: TGTGCCTGGACACGACAGGGGACACGCTACACCTTC
v_call: TRBV6-8; j_call: TRBJ1-4; d_call: -; clone_size: few; cdr3_aa: CASSSPGGLGEKLFF; cdr3_nt: TGTGCCAGCAGTTCCCCCGGGGGACTCGGTGAAAAACTGTTTTTT
v_call: TRBV6-8; j_call: TRBJ2-2; d_call: TRBD1; clone_size: few; cdr3_aa: CASSFGQVTNTGELFF; cdr3_nt: TGTGCCAGCAGTTTCGGACAGGTGACGAACACCGGGGAGCTGTTTTTT
v_call: TRBV15; j_call: TRBJ2-1; d_call: -; clone_size: -; cdr3_aa: CATSRESGLRNEQFF; cdr3_nt: TGTGCCACCAGCAGAGAGTCGGGACTTCGCAATGAGCAGTTCTTC